The 18 T cell receptor beta chains reported below all come from one sample, sequenced in a study of shared clonotypes between healthy human individuals. TCRdb's table, derived via immunoSEQ multiplex PCR, lists solely in-frame clones and lacks some. There are over a million clones in the sample; around four fifths occur only once, and less than 1.5% lies in the top ten. Sequenced: memory CD4+ T cells sorted from blood. Subset noted: CD45RA-negative fraction. All receptors derive from a man aged 18 to 29 in good health.

V usage is TRBV2 and J usage is TRBJ2-1, with D maybe TRBD1 (6 bases). The length of the CDR3 is 10 residues. Germline V gene lookup returns CDR1 SNHLY and CDR2 FYNNEI. V lost 6 bases to trimming and J lost 12 bases, with 9 bases between them. CDR3 nucleotide sequence: TGTGCCAGCAGCTCGACAGGGCAGTTCTTC. It encodes CASSSTGQFF. The entire variable domain, with the rest obtained from reference TRBV2 and TRBJ2-1, is as follows: EPEVTQTPSHQVTQMGQEVILRCVPISNHLYFYWYRQILGQKVEFLVSFYNNEISEKSEIFDDQFSVERPDGSNFTLKIRSTKLEDSAMYFCASSSTGQFFGPGTRLTVL.

This clone appeared a few times. This may come from a read error, since a much larger clone is one base off. This chain connects TRBV11-2 to TRBJ2-6, with no clear D. This CDR3 has 13 residues. CDR1 and CDR2 from the germline V gene are SGHAT and FQNNGV. The V gene lost 6 bases and the J gene lost 0 bases, with 3 bases spanning the gap. Here the CDR3 DNA reads TGTGCCAGCAGTCACTCTGGGGCCAACGTCCTGACTTTC. Protein: CASSHSGANVLTF.

The chain is built from TRBV28 and TRBJ1-2, with a weak D call TRBD1 (5 bases). The CDR3 runs to 12 residues. Between the trimmed V and J ends, which lost 5 bases and 3 bases, there was a span of 7 bases. CDR1 MDHEN and CDR2 SYDVKM come from the germline V gene. CDR3 in DNA: TGTGCCAGCAGTCAGGGATACTATGGCTACACCTTC. This translates into CASSQGYYGYTF.

This sequence joins TRBV5-1 and TRBJ2-1, with 7 bases fitting TRBD2. Per germline, CDR1 SGHRS and CDR2 YFSETQ. The CDR3 runs to 15 residues. With V trimmed by 4 bases and J by 6 bases, 10 bases remained unmatched. This CDR3 is CASSPLAGAPNEQFF. In DNA form, the CDR3 reads TGCGCCAGCAGCCCCTTGGCGGGAGCGCCCAATGAGCAGTTCTTC.

The chain joins TRBV11-2 to TRBJ1-6; D uncertain. V lost 2 bases, J lost 8 bases, and 13 bases lay in between. Per the germline V gene, CDR1 is SGHAT and CDR2 is FQNNGV. The CDR3 is 15 amino acids. The CDR3 reads CASSLIVGAYSPLHF. CDR3 coding DNA: TGTGCCAGCAGCTTAATAGTGGGAGCCTATTCACCCCTCCACTTT.

The chain joins TRBV19 to TRBJ1-1; 7 bases match TRBD1. This CDR3 is 13 amino acids long. Germline V gives CDR1 LNHDA, CDR2 SQIVND (reference sequence). J was trimmed by 4 bases and V by 6 bases; bases with no gene match: 5. CDR3 DNA: TGTGCCAGTAGAACGGGACAGCTCACTGAAGCTTTCTTT. Translated: CASRTGQLTEAFF.

CDR3 in DNA: TGTGCCAGCAGCGTGGGCAGGGCTAGTACACCCCTCCACTTT. Amino acids: CASSVGRASTPLHF. V gene TRBV9 combines with J gene TRBJ1-6, with D possibly being TRBD1 (5 bases). Germline V lookup: CDR1 SGDLS, CDR2 YYNGEE. Trimming took 2 bases from V and 11 from J, leaving 14 bases between them. The CDR3 runs to 14 residues.

The genes are TRBV7-7 and TRBJ2-2; maybe TRBD2 (6 bases). This CDR3 is built from 15 residues. The V gene's germline CDR1 is SSHAT and CDR2 FNYEAQ (reference sequence). DNA for the CDR3: TGTGCTAGCGGCCAAGGGCTCCCGGGGACCGGGGAGCTGTTTTTT. Protein sequence: CASGQGLPGTGELFF.

This chain uses TRBV10-3 with TRBJ1-6; D not resolved. This CDR3 region has 13 residues. Trimming removed 4 bases from V and 8 bases from J, with 9 bases in between. Germline CDR1 is ENHRY and CDR2 is SYGVKD. The CDR3 DNA reads as TGTGCCATCAGTGGGGAACGGGATTCACCCCTCCACTTT. This translates into CAISGERDSPLHF.

The V gene is TRBV6-5, the J gene TRBJ1-6; 10 bases map to TRBD1. The germline gives CDR1 MNHEY, CDR2 SVGAGI. With V trimmed by 2 bases and J by 7 bases, 2 bases remained unmatched. The CDR3 extends over 15 amino acids. The CDR3 spells CASSYGGQGNSPLHF. CDR3 nucleotides: TGTGCCAGCAGTTACGGGGGACAGGGGAATTCACCCCTCCACTTT.

The chain employs TRBV5-1 and TRBJ2-3, with D tentatively TRBD2 (5 bases). V dropped 0 bases and J dropped 6 bases, with 20 bases sitting between them. This CDR3 spans 17 amino acids. Germline assignment: CDR1 SGHRS and CDR2 YFSETQ. CDR3 loop: CASSLADSAYPRDTQYF. CDR3 in DNA: TGCGCCAGCAGCTTGGCGGATAGCGCTTATCCCAGGGATACGCAGTATTTT. Full variable domain (outside the CDR3, taken from reference TRBV5-1 and TRBJ2-3): KAGVTQTPRYLIKTRGQQVTLSCSPISGHRSVSWYQQTPGQGLQFLFEYFSETQRNKGNFPGRFSGRQFSNSRSEMNVSTLELGDSALYLCASSLADSAYPRDTQYFGPGTRLTVL.

The chain is built from TRBV11-2 and TRBJ2-5; D may be TRBD2 (5 bases). There are 13 residues in the CDR3. With 6 bases removed from V and 0 bases from J, the gap between germline ends came to 8 bases. Germline loops: CDR1 SGHAT, CDR2 FQNNGV. The chain's CDR3 is CASSPGYQETQYF. The DNA for the CDR3 is TGTGCCAGCAGTCCGGGGTACCAAGAGACCCAGTACTTC. The whole variable domain, remainder taken from reference TRBV11-2 and TRBJ2-5, is EAGVAQSPRYKIIEKRQSVAFWCNPISGHATLYWYQQILGQGPKLLIQFQNNGVVDDSQLPKDRFSAERLKGVDSTLKIQPAKLEDSAVYLCASSPGYQETQYFGPGTRLLVL.

V gene TRBV10-3 combines with J gene TRBJ2-3; 12 bases are a match to TRBD1. J lost 4 bases, V lost 4 bases, and 3 bases had no gene match. The length of the CDR3 is 15 residues. Germline CDR1 ENHRY, CDR2 SYGVKD. In DNA, the CDR3 is TGTGCCATCAGTGCCGGGACAGGGGGCGCAGATACGCAGTATTTT. Encoded protein: CAISAGTGGADTQYF.

The V call is TRBV5-4, the J call TRBJ2-2, with 8 bases lining up with TRBD2. Germline V gives CDR1 SGHNT, CDR2 YYREEE (reference sequence). This CDR3 has 16 amino acids. The V and J ends lost 4 bases and 4 bases, in that order; junction bases with no gene match: 9. The CDR3 DNA sequence: TGTGCCAGCAGCACCAATGGCGGGGGGACCACCGGGGAGCTGTTTTTT. As protein: CASSTNGGGTTGELFF.

The chain carries TRBV5-1 and TRBJ1-3; D ambiguous. This CDR3 is 14 amino acids long. The germline gives CDR1 SGHRS, CDR2 YFSETQ. Trimming stripped 0 bases from V and 2 bases from J, with 6 bases between. In DNA form, the CDR3 reads TGCGCCAGCAGCTTGGATGCTACTGGAAACACCATATATTTT. Its protein is CASSLDATGNTIYF.

This rearrangement joins TRBV11-3 to TRBJ2-1, with 8 bases aligning to TRBD2. J gave up 12 bases and V 0 bases, and 13 bases lay outside the gene matches. The CDR3 has 16 amino acids. Germline V gives CDR1 SGHNT, CDR2 YENEEA. Here the CDR3 reads CASSLESTGGPSVQFF. In DNA, the CDR3 is TGTGCCAGCAGCTTAGAGAGTACGGGAGGGCCTTCGGTGCAGTTCTTC.

This chain links TRBV30 with TRBJ1-3, with D hard to call. The CDR3 is 15 amino acids. Looked up from germline, CDR1 is GTSNPN and CDR2 is SVGIG (reference sequence). Between the trimmed V and J ends, which lost 1 base and 2 bases, there was a span of 12 bases. The CDR3 bases are TGTGCCTGGAGTGGTGTCGGCCAGCCTGGAAACACCATATATTTT. This codes for CAWSGVGQPGNTIYF.

To note about this clone: This specimen includes other DNA sequences encoding the same CDR3. The CDR3 here is CASSLDPYNEQFF. CDR3 nucleotide sequence: TGCGCCAGCAGCCTCGACCCTTATAATGAGCAGTTCTTC. This chain links TRBV5-1 with TRBJ2-1; D gene ambiguous. Between the trimmed V and J ends, which lost 4 bases and 7 bases, there was a span of 12 bases. The germline V gene has CDR1 SGHRS and CDR2 YFSETQ. The length of the CDR3 is 13 residues.